This TCR beta chain is drawn from a study of cytomegalovirus exposure and HLA in healthy donors. The wider study: The study's early data release held around 85 million unique TCRs from HLA-typed donors. Whole-study results and caveats: TCR beta sequences reportedly predicted the HLA-A and HLA-B alleles of most subjects accurately. Further analysis was carried out later, and it showed several of the most significant clusters appearing linked to common viral pathogens.

In regard to this clone: Antigen specificity is unknown.

This CDR3 comprises 11 residues. The V and J ends lost 4 bases and 8 bases respectively, with 11 bases between them. The germline CDR1 and CDR2 sequences are GTSNPN and SVGIG (reference sequence). Vbeta (60) and Jbeta (13) primers were used in the PCR. This table comes from immunoSEQ multiplex PCR, and its TCRdb copy is limited to in-frame clones, with some not included. The sample consists of 100,000 to 150,000 clones, about 74% of them appearing once. V and J are TRBV30 and TRBJ1-2; D not resolved. This TCR came from a woman aged 50 to 60 in good health and CMV-seropositive. Sample: PBMCs. CDR3 loop: CAWKFGRGYTF. The CDR3 coding sequence is TGTGCCTGGAAGTTCGGGAGGGGCTACACCTTC.